A single T cell receptor beta chain is shown here with its context. Its cognate antigen is unknown. Method: immunoSEQ multiplex PCR; TCRdb's copy keeps in-frame clones and lacks some. This table has 45,000 to 65,000 clones, 88% appearing once. The data were obtained in a study of OX40 agonist ivuxolimab in advanced cancers. Turning to the study itself: The patients got ivuxolimab, which is an agonistic anti-OX40 (CD134) antibody. Ivuxolimab, which patients received intravenously every 2 weeks, was dosed at 0.01 to 10 mg/kg. Partial response was recorded in three patients: one hepatocellular carcinoma and two cutaneous melanoma cases. Study findings and constraints: CD4+ and CD8+ blood T cells expanded clonally by week 6 at 0.1 to 3.0 mg/kg.

This CDR3 contains 12 residues. The material was CD4+ or CD8+ T cells sorted from blood, obtained in a trial of the OX40 agonist ivuxolimab. The chain combines TRBV21-1 with TRBJ2-2; the D segment call TRBD2 is taken from the table without a DNA check. TRBV21-1 is recorded as a pseudogene. The receptor's source is an adult with an advanced solid tumor such as melanoma, head and neck, liver or kidney cancer. CDR3 sequence: CASSKAGGELFF. The CDR3 DNA reads as TGTGCCAGCAGCAAGGCGGGGGGGGAGCTGTTTTTT.